What follows are 12 T cell receptor beta chains derived from one specimen sequenced in a study of blood T cell repertoires in COVID-19. Measured with immunoSEQ multiplex PCR; TCRdb has only the in-frame clones, and not every one. The sample yields some 220,000 clones, 86% seen once. Sequenced material: PBMCs or T cells enriched from blood (not recorded which). The receptor set was obtained from a woman aged 45-59 years in a cohort exposed to, infected with or recovered from COVID-19 (not recorded which).

The rearrangement links TRBV7-3 to TRBJ1-2; TRBD1 matches 7 bases. This CDR3 region has 14 residues. Germline CDR1 reads SGHTA; CDR2 reads FQGTGA. Unmatched junction bases numbered 7, after V lost 1 base and J lost 8 bases. In nucleotides, the CDR3 is TGTGCCAGCAGCTTAAACAGGGGCCCCGGGGGCTACACCTTC. Translation gives CASSLNRGPGGYTF.

The rearrangement joins TRBV30 to TRBJ2-5; tentatively, D is TRBD1 (5 bases). Trimming left V 5 bases short and J 5 bases short, with 15 bases between. Germline values: CDR1 GTSNPN, CDR2 SVGIG (reference sequence). CDR3 length equals 13 residues. The CDR3 is CAWLGDGTETQYF. The CDR3 region has the DNA TGTGCCTGGTTAGGGGATGGAACGGAGACCCAGTACTTC. The full variable domain, with the rest looked up from reference TRBV30 and TRBJ2-5, is SQTIHQWPATLVQPVGSPLSLECTVEGTSNPNLYWYRQAAGRGLQLLFYSVGIGQISSEVPQNLSASRPQDRQFILSSKKLLLSDSGFYLCAWLGDGTETQYFGPGTRLLVL.

This chain links TRBV7-3 with TRBJ1-3; maybe TRBD1 (6 bases). The CDR3 is 12 residues long. Trimming shortened V by 8 bases and J by 5 bases, and 10 bases separated the two germline ends. In germline, CDR1 is SGHTA, CDR2 FQGTGA. In nucleotides, the CDR3 is TGTGCCAGCGGGCAGGGGAGAAACACCATATATTTT. Residues: CASGQGRNTIYF.

In the case of this clone: Other DNA sequences in the sample encode the same CDR3. The chain has TRBV6-5 and TRBJ1-2; 7 bases agree with TRBD1. Germline V gene data show CDR1 as MNHEY and CDR2 as SVGAGI. This CDR3 spans 13 amino acids. After removal of 5 bases from V and 1 base from J, the junction contained 1 base not matched to a gene. The CDR3 is CASSRQGNYGYTF. The CDR3 nucleotides read TGTGCCAGCAGTCGACAGGGTAACTATGGCTACACCTTC.

In its sample, this clone was seen a few times. The chain links TRBV4-2 to TRBJ1-2, with TRBD1 matching 8 bases. V was pared by 0 bases and J by 6 bases, with 6 bases of the junction left unmatched. The CDR3 has 15 amino acids. CDR1 LGHNA and CDR2 YNFKEQ come from the germline V gene. CDR3 in DNA: TGTGCCAGCAGCCAAGATCGGCCAGGGGGCGATGGCTACACCTTC. Its protein is CASSQDRPGGDGYTF.

This clone was recorded only once. The chain combines TRBV3-1 (or the pseudogene TRBV3-2) with TRBJ1-1, with D possibly TRBD1 on 5 matching bases. Looked up from germline, CDR1 is LGHDT and CDR2 is YNNKEL (reference sequence). The CDR3 is 15 amino acids. The V gene lost 1 base and the J gene lost 6 bases, with 15 bases spanning the gap. CDR3 sequence (DNA): TGTGCCAGCAGCCAAGGAGGTGGGGCGCATCCTGAAGCTTTCTTT. Encoded protein: CASSQGGGAHPEAFF.

This clone was detected once. The CDR3 region has the DNA TGTGCCAGCAGTTCTGTCTACAGGGAGAACACTGAAGCTTTCTTT. Translating it yields CASSSVYRENTEAFF. This chain links TRBV6-2 or TRBV6-3 with TRBJ1-1; possible D gene TRBD1, 6 bases. The CDR3 covers 15 residues. Germline lookup yields CDR1 MNHEY and CDR2 SVGEGT. V was trimmed by 4 bases and J by 1 base, leaving 13 bases between them.

The chain recombines TRBV6-2 or TRBV6-3 with TRBJ2-7; D possibly corresponds to TRBD2 (5 bases). V lost 2 bases and J lost 2, with 25 bases in between. The CDR3 sequence is 19 residues long. Germline V gene data show CDR1 as MNHEY and CDR2 as SVGEGT. Here the CDR3 DNA reads TGTGCCAGCAGTTACCCCGCGTTATTGGGAGTTAGACAAGCCTACGAGCAGTACTTC. It yields the protein CASSYPALLGVRQAYEQYF.

The chain recombines TRBV5-6 with TRBJ2-6; 9 bases match TRBD1. The CDR3 is made up of 18 amino acids. J gave up 1 base and V 3 bases, and 8 bases lay outside the gene matches. From germline, CDR1 is SGHDT and CDR2 YYEEEE. This CDR3 reads CASSSDRDRASGANVLTF. CDR3 sequence (DNA): TGTGCCAGCAGCTCGGACCGGGACAGGGCATCTGGGGCCAACGTCCTGACTTTC.

This chain uses TRBV6-2 or TRBV6-3 with TRBJ2-5; 8 bases match TRBD2. This CDR3 spans 19 amino acids. The V gene end was trimmed by 2 bases and the J gene end by 2 bases; junction bases not matched to a gene: 16. Germline V gene lookup returns CDR1 MNHEY and CDR2 SVGEGT. CDR3 nucleotide sequence: TGTGCCAGCAGTTACGGGATGGCCCTCGGAGCGGGGGAGCAAGAGACCCAGTACTTC. The encoded protein is CASSYGMALGAGEQETQYF.

This clone was detected a few times. The chain employs TRBV7-9 and TRBJ2-1, with D maybe TRBD2 (7 bases). The V end was cut by 5 bases, the J end by 7 bases, with 24 bases between. The CDR3 has 17 amino acids. Looked up from germline, CDR1 is SEHNR and CDR2 is FQNEAQ (reference sequence). CDR3 nucleotides: TGTGCCAGCAGCCAACGGGGGGCAGGGTTGAATGTAAATGAGCAGTTCTTC. Translation gives CASSQRGAGLNVNEQFF.

The genes are TRBV11-3 and TRBJ1-2; 8 positions match TRBD1. Germline trimming cut 5 bases from V and 5 bases from J; bases unmatched to any gene: 4. CDR1 and CDR2 from the germline V gene are SGHNT and YENEEA. The CDR3 runs 13 residues. The CDR3 reads CASSQTGGYGYTF. CDR3 DNA sequence: TGTGCCAGCAGCCAAACAGGGGGGTATGGCTACACCTTC.